Sequencing of this T cell receptor beta chain was carried out in a study of blood T cell repertoires in COVID-19. Profiled with immunoSEQ multiplex PCR; TCRdb holds only in-frame clones, not every one. This sample has about 120,000 clones, with about 80% found just once. Germline V CDR1 and CDR2: LGHNA, YSLEER. The length of the CDR3 is 17 residues. After removal of 1 base from V and 0 bases from J, the junction contained 5 bases not matched to a gene. The material sequenced was peripheral blood. The receptor was isolated from a woman aged 80 or over with acute or convalescent COVID-19. The chain joins TRBV4-3 to TRBJ2-7; 11 bases agree with TRBD2. Here the CDR3 reads CASSQARTSGPSYEQYF. CDR3 coding DNA: TGCGCCAGCAGCCAAGCGAGGACTAGCGGGCCCTCCTACGAGCAGTACTTC.